The 22 T cell receptor beta chains presented below share a single source sample, sequenced in a study of blood T cell repertoires in COVID-19. Profiling relied on immunoSEQ multiplex PCR, and the TCRdb table lists in-frame clones only, not all of them. The sample records 150,000 or so clones, approximately 87% being singletons. Sequencing used peripheral blood. The receptors come from an elderly man with acute or convalescent COVID-19.

V and J are TRBV6-4 and TRBJ2-5, with D unresolved. Germline CDR1 is MRHNA and CDR2 is SNTAGT. CDR3 length: 13 residues. V shed 6 bases and J shed 5 bases, with 13 bases lying between them. The CDR3 here is CASSRYWAETQYF. The CDR3 region has the DNA TGTGCCAGCAGCCGATACTGGGCGGAGACCCAGTACTTC.

This clone was found a few times. The chain employs TRBV9 and TRBJ2-1, with D perhaps matching TRBD1 (6 bases). Trimming took 1 base from V and 4 from J, leaving 9 bases between them. Germline CDR1 is SGDLS and CDR2 is YYNGEE. This CDR3 spans 14 amino acids. DNA of the CDR3: TGTGCCAGCAGCGTACAGGGGTCGTACAATGAGCAGTTCTTC. Translation gives CASSVQGSYNEQFF.

This clone was counted a single time. The chain links TRBV20-1 to TRBJ2-7, with no clear D. V shed 1 base and J shed 7 bases, with 5 bases lying between them. This CDR3 spans 10 amino acids. Germline V gene sequence: CDR1 DFQATT, CDR2 SNEGSKA (reference sequence). The CDR3 sequence is CSARVSEQYF. The CDR3 DNA follows: TGCAGTGCTAGAGTCAGTGAGCAGTACTTC.

This rearrangement joins TRBV5-6 to TRBJ2-4, with TRBD1 identical over 9 bases. Germline V gene data show CDR1 as SGHDT and CDR2 as YYEEEE. Germline trimming cut 1 base from V and 5 bases from J; bases unmatched to any gene: 13. CDR3 length: 18 residues. CDR3 sequence (DNA): TGTGCCAGCAGCTTGTGGTCGTGGGACAGGGCTCGCGAAAACATTCAGTACTTC. It specifies CASSLWSWDRARENIQYF.

This clone is a singleton in its sample. The chain combines TRBV2 with TRBJ2-7; 9 nucleotides align to TRBD1. V was pared by 1 base and J by 7 bases, with 5 bases of the junction left unmatched. The CDR3 loop spans 14 amino acids. Germline lookup yields CDR1 SNHLY and CDR2 FYNNEI. The CDR3, as DNA: TGTGCCAGCAGTGAAGAACAGGGGGCGGGTGAGCAGTACTTC. This encodes CASSEEQGAGEQYF.

The CDR3 sequence: CASSEALLSPLHF. DNA for the CDR3: TGTGCCAGCAGTGAAGCACTCCTTTCACCCCTCCACTTT. J is TRBJ1-6 and V is TRBV6-1; D is unclear. Trimming stripped 0 bases from V and 9 bases from J, with 6 bases between. From germline, CDR1 is MNHNS and CDR2 SASEGT. The CDR3 loop spans 13 amino acids.

CDR3: CASSIGGIVSDTQYF. CDR3 nucleotide sequence: TGTGCCAGTAGTATTGGCGGGATAGTGTCAGATACGCAGTATTTT. The gene calls are TRBV19 and TRBJ2-3; tentatively, D is TRBD2 (6 bases). CDR1 is LNHDA, CDR2 SQIVND, per germline (reference sequence). V was shortened by 3 bases and J by 4 bases, with 14 bases between the two germline ends. There are 15 residues in the CDR3.

This rearrangement joins TRBV5-5 to TRBJ1-6; TRBD1 aligns across 10 bases. V shed 5 bases, J shed 0 bases, and the junction held 2 bases outside the gene matches. The CDR3 has 16 residues. The germline gives CDR1 SGHKS, CDR2 YYEKEE (reference sequence). The CDR3 nucleotides read TGTGCCAGCAGGCGACAGGGGGCCTCCTATAATTCACCCCTCCACTTT. This gives the protein CASRRQGASYNSPLHF.

DNA of the CDR3: TGTGCCAGCAGCCGGGGAAGATGGAATGAGCAGTTCTTC. Its protein is CASSRGRWNEQFF. The V and J genes are TRBV28 and TRBJ2-1; a possible D gene is TRBD2 (5 bases). The CDR3 has 13 amino acids. The V gene lost 6 bases and the J gene lost 7 bases, with 13 bases spanning the gap. The V gene's germline CDR1 is MDHEN and CDR2 SYDVKM.

The J gene is TRBJ1-1, the V gene TRBV5-1; D is perhaps TRBD1 (6 bases). CDR3 length: 14 amino acids. V shed 4 bases and J shed 1 base, with 11 bases lying between them. Germline assignment: CDR1 SGHRS and CDR2 YFSETQ. Here the CDR3 DNA reads TGCGCCAGCAGCCCCGGGACAAAGAACACTGAAGCTTTCTTT. Encoded protein: CASSPGTKNTEAFF.

The rearrangement joins TRBV30 to TRBJ1-1; D call uncertain. Germline CDR1 GTSNPN, CDR2 SVGIG (reference sequence). Trimming took 0 bases from V and 8 from J, leaving 13 bases between them. The CDR3 covers 13 residues. The CDR3 protein is CAWSVQSLMEAFF. The CDR3 nucleotides are TGTGCCTGGAGTGTACAGTCTCTGATGGAAGCTTTCTTT.

The chain carries TRBV28 and TRBJ1-2; D is uncertain. This CDR3 is built from 11 residues. Per the germline V gene, CDR1 is MDHEN and CDR2 is SYDVKM. Deletions cut 10 bases from V and 3 bases from J, with 9 bases between. The CDR3 region is CATRQYYGYTF. The CDR3 DNA sequence: TGTGCCACCCGTCAGTACTATGGCTACACCTTC.

This clone appeared once. The chain employs TRBV5-1 and TRBJ2-5, with D possibly being TRBD2 (6 bases). With 2 bases removed from V and 4 bases from J, the gap between germline ends came to 15 bases. Germline V gives CDR1 SGHRS, CDR2 YFSETQ. This CDR3 is 15 amino acids long. The CDR3 loop reads CASSFFSRRGETQYF. The CDR3 nucleotides read TGCGCCAGCAGCTTTTTTAGCCGGCGGGGAGAGACCCAGTACTTC.

The V call is TRBV9, the J call TRBJ2-5; 8 bases are a match to TRBD2. Unmatched junction bases numbered 6, after V lost 0 bases and J lost 5 bases. The CDR3 runs 15 residues. From germline, CDR1 is SGDLS and CDR2 YYNGEE. CDR3 coding DNA: TGTGCCAGCAGCGTAGCGGGGGGGCCGTGGGAGACCCAGTACTTC. This translates into CASSVAGGPWETQYF.

The V and J genes are TRBV6-7 and TRBJ2-3; D perhaps matches TRBD2 (6 bases). TRBV6-7 is designated an ORF whose function remains uncertain. The CDR3 totals 17 residues. V was pared by 0 bases and J by 2 bases, with 15 bases between. This CDR3 reads CASSYSDPVAVTDTQYF. The CDR3, as DNA: TGTGCCAGCAGTTACTCGGATCCCGTAGCGGTCACAGATACGCAGTATTTT.

The rearrangement joins TRBV6-1 to TRBJ1-2, with TRBD1 as a possible D gene (6 bases). The CDR3 extends over 14 amino acids. Germline CDR1 MNHNS, CDR2 SASEGT. Between the trimmed V and J ends, which lost 0 bases and 8 bases, there was a span of 13 bases. CDR3 nucleotide sequence: TGTGCCAGCAGTGAAGCGGGGGGGGCGGAGGGCTACACCTTC. Its translation: CASSEAGGAEGYTF.

The V and J genes are TRBV6-4 and TRBJ1-1, with D tentatively TRBD1 (5 bases). This CDR3 has 14 residues. The V end lost 0 bases, the J end lost 1 base, and 6 bases lay between the germline ends. Germline-derived CDR1 and CDR2 are MRHNA and SNTAGT. CDR3 nucleotides: TGTGCCAGCAGTGACTCTGGGGCGAACACTGAAGCTTTCTTT. This gives the protein CASSDSGANTEAFF.

The J gene is TRBJ2-5, the V gene TRBV7-9; 9 nucleotides line up with TRBD2. With 5 bases clipped from V and 5 bases from J, the junction kept 9 bases outside the gene matches. CDR3 length: 15 residues. The V gene's germline CDR1 is SEHNR and CDR2 FQNEAQ (reference sequence). The CDR3 loop reads CASSPRAAGGETQYF. CDR3 nucleotides: TGTGCCAGCAGCCCCCGGGCTGCGGGAGGGGAGACCCAGTACTTC.

The chain employs TRBV27 and TRBJ2-7; 8 bases are shared with TRBD1. CDR3 length: 17 residues. Germline lookup yields CDR1 MNHEY and CDR2 SMNVEV (reference sequence). J was trimmed by 3 bases and V by 3 bases; bases with no gene match: 13. The CDR3 DNA is TGTGCCAGCAGTTTTTCCAGGGGGCTCGTCTTGGGCTACGAGCAGTACTTC. Protein sequence: CASSFSRGLVLGYEQYF.

This clone has only one observation. The V call is TRBV6-4, the J call TRBJ2-2; TRBD2 is a possible D gene (5 bases). Between the trimmed V and J ends, which lost 0 bases and 4 bases, there was a span of 18 bases. The CDR3 loop spans 18 amino acids. The V gene's germline CDR1 is MRHNA and CDR2 SNTAGT. The CDR3 DNA is TGTGCCAGCAGTGACTCCGAGCGCGCTAGCCTTAGCACCGGGGAGCTGTTTTTT. Its translation: CASSDSERASLSTGELFF.

For the CDR3, the DNA is TGTGCCATCAGACCCCAGGGCTACGAGCAGTACTTC. It is translated as CAIRPQGYEQYF. V and J are TRBV10-3 and TRBJ2-7; possibly TRBD1 for D (5 bases). The CDR3 sequence is 12 residues long. The germline gives CDR1 ENHRY, CDR2 SYGVKD. V lost 6 bases and J 3 bases, leaving 9 bases between the germline ends.

This sequence joins TRBV30 and TRBJ2-2; D is uncertain. The CDR3 sequence is 14 residues long. Germline V lookup: CDR1 GTSNPN, CDR2 SVGIG (reference sequence). V lost 2 bases and J lost 4, with 11 bases in between. CDR3 amino acids: CAWSPLLATGELFF. CDR3 nucleotide sequence: TGTGCCTGGAGTCCCTTATTGGCCACCGGGGAGCTGTTTTTT.